The 26 T cell receptor beta chains below all came from one sample that was sequenced in a study of T-cell reconstitution after alpha-beta-depleted transplantation in children. Library preparation (for TCRbeta) was performed with unique molecular identifiers. MiXCR, run by TCRdb on the PCR reads, gives a single entry per CDR3 protein. Here the sample spans almost 500,000 distinct CDR3 sequences, approximately 12% being singletons. Sample: PBMCs from the stem cell graft donor, taken from the stem cell graft. The receptors shown here come from a human donor who donated a stem cell graft to a child with combined immunodeficiency.

This clonotype has more than one count but fewer than ten. This chain joins TRBV11-1 and TRBJ2-7; D may be TRBD2 (6 bases). Germline V gene data show CDR1 as SGHAT and CDR2 as FQDESV (reference sequence). V was cut by 3 bases and J by 5 bases, with 17 bases left in between. This CDR3 is 15 amino acids long. The CDR3 is CASSFSGTSPDEQYF. CDR3 coding DNA: TGTGCCAGCAGCTTCTCCGGGACTTCCCCCGACGAGCAGTACTTC.

The chain joins TRBV2 to TRBJ2-5; TRBD1 or TRBD2 may be the D gene (6 bases each). The CDR3 totals 15 residues. Looked up from germline, CDR1 is SNHLY and CDR2 is FYNNEI. V was clipped by 6 bases and J by 2 bases, with 16 bases between them. The CDR3 loop reads CASSHYSGAQETQYF. As DNA, the CDR3 is TGTGCCAGCAGCCATTATTCGGGGGCGCAAGAGACCCAGTACTTC. Full variable domain (rest looked up from reference TRBV2 and TRBJ2-5): EPEVTQTPSHQVTQMGQEVILRCVPISNHLYFYWYRQILGQKVEFLVSFYNNEISEKSEIFDDQFSVERPDGSNFTLKIRSTKLEDSAMYFCASSHYSGAQETQYFGPGTRLLVL.

This clonotype was recorded many times. This chain joins TRBV6-5 and TRBJ2-3; D is undetermined. Germline loops: CDR1 MNHEY, CDR2 SVGAGI. V dropped 2 bases and J dropped 5 bases, with 5 bases sitting between them. This CDR3 spans 12 amino acids. Here the CDR3 reads CASSYVRDTQYF. CDR3 nucleotide sequence: TGTGCCAGCAGTTACGTGAGAGATACGCAGTATTTT.

The V call is TRBV20-1, the J call TRBJ2-5, with D uncertain. This CDR3 spans 16 amino acids. Germline CDR1 and CDR2: DFQATT and SNEGSKA (reference sequence). Trimming stripped 0 bases from V and 1 base from J, with 15 bases between. The CDR3: CSARDQLAALQETQYF. The CDR3 coding sequence is TGCAGTGCTAGAGACCAGTTGGCGGCCCTCCAAGAGACCCAGTACTTC.

This clonotype was counted between two and nine times. The genes are TRBV20-1 and TRBJ2-7; unclear D gene. The CDR3 length is 14 residues. Germline V gives CDR1 DFQATT, CDR2 SNEGSKA (reference sequence). With 3 bases removed from V and 4 bases from J, the gap between germline ends came to 16 bases. CDR3 residues: CSASPLGSYYEQYF. CDR3 nucleotide sequence: TGCAGTGCTAGTCCACTGGGGTCGTATTACGAGCAGTACTTC.

This rearrangement joins TRBV20-1 to TRBJ2-3, with a weak D call TRBD2 (6 bases). CDR3 size: 15 residues. Trimming took 2 bases from V and 3 from J, leaving 15 bases between them. Germline CDR1 is DFQATT and CDR2 is SNEGSKA (reference sequence). The CDR3 bases are TGCAGTGCTAGAAGGAGGAGCGGGCGGACAGATACGCAGTATTTT. Translation gives CSARRRSGRTDTQYF.

The chain uses TRBV9 and TRBJ2-7, with D tentatively TRBD2 (5 bases). The V end was cut by 0 bases, the J end by 2 bases, with 12 bases between. Germline CDR1 SGDLS, CDR2 YYNGEE. This CDR3 is 15 amino acids long. Written as DNA, the CDR3 is TGTGCCAGCAGCGTAGCCCCGGGGAGAGCCTACGAGCAGTACTTC. Amino acids: CASSVAPGRAYEQYF.

V is TRBV6-4 and J is TRBJ1-1; D is ambiguous. CDR1 and CDR2 from the germline V gene are MRHNA and SNTAGT. The CDR3 spans 13 residues. V was cut by 10 bases and J by 4 bases, with 16 bases left in between. In DNA form, the CDR3 reads TGTGCCACCGGGAATACCCCGGGCACTGAAGCTTTCTTT. It encodes CATGNTPGTEAFF.

This clonotype was counted between two and nine times. The chain joins TRBV12-3 or TRBV12-4 to TRBJ2-7; D is unresolved. CDR3 length equals 15 residues. Trimming stripped 5 bases from V and 2 bases from J, with 16 bases between. The CDR3 sequence is CASSPLLGIPYEQYF. The CDR3, as DNA: TGTGCCAGCAGTCCCCTTCTAGGAATCCCCTACGAGCAGTACTTC.

V is TRBV28 and J is TRBJ2-1, with D tentatively TRBD1 or TRBD2 (6 bases each). V was clipped by 6 bases and J by 7 bases, with 10 bases between them. Germline V gene sequence: CDR1 MDHEN, CDR2 SYDVKM. The CDR3 covers 12 residues. The CDR3: CASRGGYNEQFF. DNA of the CDR3: TGTGCCAGCAGGGGGGGCTATAATGAGCAGTTCTTC.

The J gene is TRBJ2-3, the V gene TRBV12-3 or TRBV12-4, with TRBD2 matching over 8 bases. This CDR3 spans 16 amino acids. J lost 3 bases, V lost 3 bases, and 8 bases had no gene match. The CDR3 DNA follows: TGTGCCAGCAGTTTGGGACGGGGGGGCCTGACAGATACGCAGTATTTT. The encoded protein is CASSLGRGGLTDTQYF.

This clonotype was counted only a few times. This chain links TRBV5-6 with TRBJ1-4; no clear D. Germline V gene data show CDR1 as SGHDT and CDR2 as YYEEEE. This CDR3 has 15 residues. V was clipped by 0 bases and J by 5 bases, with 11 bases between them. CDR3 amino acids: CASSLALAGNEKLFF. CDR3 coding DNA: TGTGCCAGCAGCTTGGCGTTAGCAGGAAATGAAAAACTGTTTTTT.

This clonotype occurred a few times. Compared with germline, one end of the junction differs, possibly owing to a read error. CDR3 coding DNA: TGCGCCACCAGCAATGGCCTAGCCCCCAGCACAGATACGCAGTATTTT. It is translated as CATSNGLAPSTDTQYF. The chain recombines TRBV5-1 with TRBJ2-3; D may be TRBD2 (5 bases). Germline values: CDR1 SGHRS, CDR2 YFSETQ. The CDR3 consists of 16 residues. Filled out from reference TRBV5-1 and TRBJ2-3, the complete variable domain reads KAGVTQTPRYLIKTRGQQVTLSCSPISGHRSVSWYQQTPGQGLQFLFEYFSETQRNKGNFPGRFSGRQFSNSRSEMNVSTLELGDSALYLCATSNGLAPSTDTQYFGPGTRLTVL.

The genes are TRBV7-2 and TRBJ2-1; 10 positions match TRBD1. Per germline, CDR1 SGHTA and CDR2 FQGNSA. Unmatched junction bases numbered 15, after V lost 5 bases and J lost 14 bases. The CDR3 is 15 amino acids. DNA of the CDR3: TGTGCCAGCAGCCTATCTTCCGGGACAGGGGTCTGGAAGTTCTTC. Its protein is CASSLSSGTGVWKFF. Full variable domain (remainder filled in from reference TRBV7-2 and TRBJ2-1): GAGVSQSPSNKVTEKGKDVELRCDPISGHTALYWYRQSLGQGLEFLIYFQGNSAPDKSGLPSDRFSAERTGGSVSTLTIQRTQQEDSAVYLCASSLSSGTGVWKFFGPGTRLTVL.

This clonotype appeared a few times. The chain combines TRBV7-9 with TRBJ2-7; 7 bases are shared with TRBD2. CDR1 SEHNR and CDR2 FQNEAQ come from the germline V gene (reference sequence). The ends lost 0 bases at V and 3 bases at J; junction bases unmatched: 8. The CDR3 is 16 residues long. The CDR3 loop is CASSLASASGIYEQYF. In DNA form, the CDR3 reads TGTGCCAGCAGCTTAGCTTCGGCTAGCGGAATCTACGAGCAGTACTTC. The full variable domain, in which reference TRBV7-9 and TRBJ2-7 provide the parts outside the CDR3, is DTGVSQNPRHKITKRGQNVTFRCDPISEHNRLYWYRQTLGQGPEFLTYFQNEAQLEKSRLLSDRFSAERPKGSFSTLEIQRTEQGDSAMYLCASSLASASGIYEQYFGPGTRLTVT.

The V gene is TRBV5-6, the J gene TRBJ2-5, with 8 bases aligning to TRBD1. This CDR3 is built from 14 residues. V shed 4 bases and J 5 bases; nucleotides not matched to a gene: 7. CDR1 and CDR2 (germline): SGHDT, YYEEEE. CDR3 in DNA: TGTGCCAGCAGCCCGATGGACAGGGAGGAGACCCAGTACTTC. Its translation is CASSPMDREETQYF.

The chain has TRBV7-3 and TRBJ2-1; TRBD2 aligns across 9 bases. The CDR3 has 14 residues. The ends lost 0 bases at V and 13 bases at J; junction bases unmatched: 7. In germline, CDR1 is SGHTA, CDR2 FQGTGA. In DNA, the CDR3 is TGTGCCAGCAGCTTAACGGGGCGGGGGACTAGCCAGTTCTTC. It specifies CASSLTGRGTSQFF. Supplemented by reference TRBV7-3 and TRBJ2-1, the full variable domain reads GAGVSQTPSNKVTEKGKYVELRCDPISGHTALYWYRQSLGQGPEFLIYFQGTGAADDSGLPNDRFFAVRPEGSVSTLKIQRTERGDSAVYLCASSLTGRGTSQFFGPGTRLTVL.

This chain uses TRBV6-2 or TRBV6-3 with TRBJ2-7, with D unclear. Germline V gene lookup returns CDR1 MNHEY and CDR2 SVGEGT. The germline V and J ends were trimmed by 3 bases and 12 bases, with 12 bases remaining between them. This CDR3 comprises 11 residues. CDR3 region: CASSYGRFLYF. The CDR3 DNA follows: TGTGCCAGCAGTTATGGCAGGTTTTTGTACTTC.

This clonotype was observed a single time. The chain combines TRBV4-3 with TRBJ1-4; D call uncertain. V dropped 0 bases and J dropped 7 bases, with 15 bases sitting between them. Germline V lookup: CDR1 LGHNA, CDR2 YSLEER. CDR3 length equals 16 residues. The CDR3 protein is CASSQDSTTGGEKLFF. CDR3 nucleotides: TGCGCCAGCAGCCAAGACTCGACAACCGGAGGTGAAAAACTGTTTTTT.

This clonotype was counted at least ten times. The V call is TRBV28, the J call TRBJ1-1; D may be TRBD1 (5 bases). The germline V and J ends were trimmed by 3 bases and 4 bases, with 9 bases remaining between them. Germline V gives CDR1 MDHEN, CDR2 SYDVKM. The CDR3 runs to 13 residues. Here the CDR3 DNA reads TGTGCCAGCAGTTTGGGGCGATTCACTGAAGCTTTCTTT. Protein sequence: CASSLGRFTEAFF. The variable domain in full, completed from reference TRBV28 and TRBJ1-1, reads DVKVTQSSRYLVKRTGEKVFLECVQDMDHENMFWYRQDPGLGLRLIYFSYDVKMKEKGDIPEGYSVSREKKERFSLILESASTNQTSMYLCASSLGRFTEAFFGQGTRLTVV.

This clonotype was recorded at least ten times. The DNA for the CDR3 is TGTGCCAGCAGTTACTCGATTTTGACGGCCACTAGCACAGATACGCAGTATTTT. The encoded protein is CASSYSILTATSTDTQYF. J is TRBJ2-3 and V is TRBV6-2 or TRBV6-3; D gene ambiguous. This CDR3 comprises 18 residues. The germline V gene has CDR1 MNHEY and CDR2 SVGEGT. The germline V and J ends were trimmed by 0 bases and 0 bases, with 16 bases remaining between them.

V is TRBV12-3 or TRBV12-4 and J is TRBJ1-1; D call uncertain. Between the trimmed V and J ends, which lost 5 bases and 0 bases, there was a span of 13 bases. This CDR3 spans 15 amino acids. CDR3 amino acids: CASSPAGRMNTEAFF. For the CDR3, the DNA is TGTGCCAGCAGTCCCGCTGGGAGGATGAACACTGAAGCTTTCTTT.

The sample holds a few counts of this clonotype. The chain employs TRBV5-1 and TRBJ2-2; 8 bases are shared with TRBD1. The V gene's germline CDR1 is SGHRS and CDR2 YFSETQ. The V gene end was trimmed by 4 bases and the J gene end by 5 bases; junction bases not matched to a gene: 7. The CDR3 covers 15 residues. This chain's CDR3 is CASSIGTGVTGELFF. The CDR3 DNA follows: TGCGCCAGCAGCATCGGGACAGGAGTAACCGGGGAGCTGTTTTTT.

This clonotype was detected ten times or more. The V gene is TRBV12-3 or TRBV12-4, the J gene TRBJ2-1; 7 nucleotides match TRBD2. V lost 3 bases, J lost 7 bases, and 3 bases stayed unmatched. This CDR3 has 13 residues. This CDR3 is CASSFGGGNEQFF. CDR3 DNA: TGTGCCAGCAGTTTCGGCGGGGGTAATGAGCAGTTCTTC.

CDR3 coding DNA: TGTGCCAGCAGCGAGGCCCCACAGGGGAGGACTGGAAACACCATATATTTT. Translated: CASSEAPQGRTGNTIYF. V usage is TRBV9 and J usage is TRBJ1-3, with TRBD1 identical over 7 bases. The CDR3 is made up of 17 amino acids. V lost 3 bases to trimming and J lost 2 bases; unmatched junction nucleotides: 11. Per germline, CDR1 SGDLS and CDR2 YYNGEE.

The chain couples TRBV2 to TRBJ2-5; D might be TRBD2 (7 bases). CDR1 and CDR2 from the germline V gene are SNHLY and FYNNEI. This CDR3 region has 13 residues. The CDR3 nucleotides are TGTGCGGGGGGGGCGCGGGGCCGAGAGACCCAGTACTTC. Its translation is CAGGARGRETQYF.